The 24 T cell receptor beta chains listed next were all sequenced from one sample in a study of Ad26.COV2.S vaccination and SARS-CoV-2 variants. Libraries were prepared by immunoSEQ multiplex PCR; TCRdb keeps only in-frame clonotypes and omits some of them. The sample yields over 400,000 clones, 90% seen once. Treatment of the sample: some 20 received Ad26.COV2.S at low or high dose, single or two shots; a few received placebo; per-sample allocation not given. The samples were gathered on day 63 after the first injection of vaccine or placebo. Sequenced here: peripheral blood, sampled in a trial of Ad26.COV2.S vaccine versus placebo. The origin of the receptors is a person aged 18-65 years who received the Ad26.COV2.S COVID-19 vaccine or a placebo.

The rearrangement uses TRBV5-1 and TRBJ2-5, with 7 bases matching TRBD1. Germline V gene sequence: CDR1 SGHRS, CDR2 YFSETQ. V dropped 0 bases and J dropped 12; count of bases not matched to a gene: 14. This CDR3 comprises 15 residues. CDR3 sequence: CASSLEGQALHPKYF. CDR3 bases: TGCGCCAGCAGCTTGGAAGGACAGGCCCTTCACCCTAAGTACTTC.

The CDR3 sequence is CASSSSYNSPLHF. CDR3 sequence (DNA): TGTGCCAGCAGCTCCTCCTATAATTCACCCCTCCACTTT. The rearrangement uses TRBV7-2 and TRBJ1-6; unclear D gene. Germline V CDR1 and CDR2: SGHTA, FQGNSA. V dropped 4 bases and J dropped 0 bases, with 1 base sitting between them. There are 13 residues in the CDR3.

The rearrangement uses TRBV27 and TRBJ2-3; 13 bases are shared with TRBD2. J gave up 5 bases and V 7 bases, and 9 bases lay outside the gene matches. The CDR3 spans 16 residues. The V gene's germline CDR1 is MNHEY and CDR2 SMNVEV (reference sequence). The CDR3 is CASNPGLAGAGDTQYF. The CDR3 DNA reads TGTGCCAGCAACCCAGGACTAGCGGGAGCAGGAGATACGCAGTATTTT.

The V and J genes are TRBV29-1 and TRBJ2-1; 13 bases fit TRBD2. Per germline, CDR1 SQVTM and CDR2 ANQGSEA. The CDR3 runs 18 residues. The junction had 6 bases not matched to a gene; V was cut back by 1 base and J by 0 bases. This chain's CDR3 is CSVEGGLAGLSSYNEQFF. In DNA form, the CDR3 reads TGCAGCGTTGAAGGGGGACTAGCGGGATTGAGCTCCTACAATGAGCAGTTCTTC.

The chain employs TRBV28 and TRBJ2-1, with D possibly matching TRBD2 (5 bases). Trimming shortened V by 5 bases and J by 5 bases, and 16 bases separated the two germline ends. In germline, CDR1 is MDHEN, CDR2 SYDVKM. The CDR3 has 15 amino acids. The CDR3 bases are TGTGCCAGCAGTACGGAGGCGGCCTGGGACAATGAGCAGTTCTTC. Translated: CASSTEAAWDNEQFF.

This clone was counted a single time. The chain employs TRBV5-6 and TRBJ1-1; D ambiguous. This CDR3 is built from 13 residues. The germline V gene has CDR1 SGHDT and CDR2 YYEEEE. V was shortened by 1 base and J by 6 bases, with 10 bases between the two germline ends. This CDR3 reads CASSLNGVAEAFF. The CDR3 DNA reads TGTGCCAGCAGCTTGAACGGGGTTGCTGAAGCTTTCTTT.

This clone was counted between two and nine times. This chain joins TRBV5-6 and TRBJ1-2, with D maybe TRBD1 (6 bases). CDR3 length: 17 amino acids. CDR1 SGHDT and CDR2 YYEEEE come from the germline V gene. V shed 4 bases and J shed 3 bases, with 22 bases lying between them. CDR3 residues: CASSTNQTWTVYYGYTF. The CDR3 coding sequence is TGTGCCAGCAGCACGAATCAAACCTGGACAGTATACTATGGCTACACCTTC.

With regard to this clone: Germline is not matched at one junction end, which may reflect a read error. This sequence joins TRBV2 and TRBJ2-7; tentative D call: TRBD1 (5 bases). Germline V gene sequence: CDR1 SNHLY, CDR2 FYNNEI. The CDR3 totals 13 residues. The CDR3 is CASCDSTSYEQYF. The CDR3 nucleotides are TGTGCCAGCTGTGACAGTACGAGTTACGAGCAGTACTTC.

About this clone: One end of the junction fails to match germline, which may point to a read error. The chain has TRBV20-1 and TRBJ1-1, with 8 bases identical to TRBD1. This CDR3 comprises 10 residues. CDR1 DFQATT and CDR2 SNEGSKA come from the germline V gene (reference sequence). The CDR3 DNA is TGCAGTGCCCCGGACAGGGAAGGGCAATTT. Protein product: CSAPDREGQF.

This rearrangement joins TRBV28 to TRBJ2-3; the D is unclear. CDR3 size: 12 residues. Deletions cut 0 bases from V and 7 bases from J, with 5 bases between. Germline V CDR1 and CDR2: MDHEN, SYDVKM. The CDR3 nucleotides read TGTGCCAGCAGTTTATGGGGAAATACGCAGTATTTT. Protein: CASSLWGNTQYF.

The chain is built from TRBV6-5 and TRBJ1-5; 9 bases align to TRBD1. CDR3 length equals 15 residues. V dropped 6 bases and J dropped 0; count of bases not matched to a gene: 3. The germline gives CDR1 MNHEY, CDR2 SVGAGI. CDR3 loop: CASSRTGVSNQPQHF. In DNA form, the CDR3 reads TGTGCCAGCAGCAGGACAGGGGTTAGCAATCAGCCCCAGCATTTT.

The chain uses TRBV6-5 and TRBJ2-7, with TRBD2 matching 8 bases. Germline-derived CDR1 and CDR2 are MNHEY and SVGAGI. This CDR3 contains 14 residues. V trimming: 7 bases; J trimming: 2 bases; junction bases outside the gene matches: 7. CDR3 protein: CASKIAGNPYEQYF. Here the CDR3 DNA reads TGTGCCAGCAAGATAGCGGGGAACCCCTACGAGCAGTACTTC.

This chain joins TRBV19 and TRBJ2-1; 8 bases are shared with TRBD2. From germline, CDR1 is LNHDA and CDR2 SQIVND (reference sequence). J was trimmed by 8 bases and V by 2 bases; bases with no gene match: 8. The CDR3 spans 15 residues. The CDR3 DNA sequence: TGTGCCAGTAGTATAACCGGGAGGGATGGGGATGAGCAGTTCTTC. It translates to CASSITGRDGDEQFF. The full variable domain, in which reference TRBV19 and TRBJ2-1 provide the parts outside the CDR3, is DGGITQSPKYLFRKEGQNVTLSCEQNLNHDAMYWYRQDPGQGLRLIYYSQIVNDFQKGDIAEGYSVSREKKESFPLTVTSAQKNPTAFYLCASSITGRDGDEQFFGPGTRLTVL.

J is TRBJ2-1 and V is TRBV6-2 or TRBV6-3, with 12 bases lining up with TRBD2. The CDR3 has 15 amino acids. Germline lookup yields CDR1 MNHEY and CDR2 SVGEGT. The V segment lost 5 bases and the J segment 8 bases; nucleotides outside the gene matches: 7. CDR3 DNA sequence: TGTGCCAGCAGTCGGACTAGCGGGATATTGTATGAGCAGTTCTTC. Its protein is CASSRTSGILYEQFF.

The chain is built from TRBV27 and TRBJ2-3; 7 bases align to TRBD1. Germline V gene lookup returns CDR1 MNHEY and CDR2 SMNVEV (reference sequence). The CDR3 is made up of 14 amino acids. The trim removed 5 bases at V and 6 bases at J, leaving 8 bases unmatched. The CDR3 protein is CASSPWDSGDTQYF. The CDR3 DNA follows: TGTGCCAGCAGTCCCTGGGACAGTGGGGATACGCAGTATTTT.

This CDR3 reads CASKRGGNTEAFF. The CDR3 region has the DNA TGTGCCAGTAAGCGGGGGGGGAACACTGAAGCTTTCTTT. The chain employs TRBV2 and TRBJ1-1; tentative D call: TRBD1 (5 bases). V was clipped by 9 bases and J by 1 base, with 12 bases between them. CDR1 and CDR2 (germline): SNHLY, FYNNEI. This CDR3 has 13 residues.

Written as DNA, the CDR3 is TGTGCCAGCAGCTTACTCGGGACAGGGGCTTACGAGCAGTACTTC. Amino acid sequence: CASSLLGTGAYEQYF. The chain has TRBV7-2 and TRBJ2-7; 10 positions agree with TRBD1. Germline V gene sequence: CDR1 SGHTA, CDR2 FQGNSA. Trimming cost V 2 bases and J 4 bases; bases outside gene matches: 5. CDR3 length: 15 amino acids.

The chain links TRBV10-3 to TRBJ2-7; D gene ambiguous. Germline V gives CDR1 ENHRY, CDR2 SYGVKD. With 3 bases removed from V and 6 bases from J, the gap between germline ends came to 9 bases. The CDR3 consists of 12 residues. The CDR3 coding sequence is TGTGCCATCAGTGATGGAGTAGCCGAGCAGTACTTC. It codes for CAISDGVAEQYF.

The V gene is TRBV9, the J gene TRBJ2-5, with 12 bases identical to TRBD2. The CDR3 runs to 15 residues. J was trimmed by 3 bases and V by 0 bases; bases with no gene match: 0. Germline V gene data show CDR1 as SGDLS and CDR2 as YYNGEE. CDR3 sequence: CASSVGLAGEETQYF. In DNA, the CDR3 is TGTGCCAGCAGCGTAGGACTAGCGGGAGAAGAGACCCAGTACTTC.

The chain employs TRBV28 and TRBJ1-3, with 9 bases aligning to TRBD1. V was clipped by 8 bases and J by 4 bases; unmatched bases: 9. This CDR3 contains 15 residues. From germline, CDR1 is MDHEN and CDR2 SYDVKM. The CDR3 region is CASEGQGGEGNTIYF. The DNA of the CDR3 is TGTGCCAGCGAGGGACAGGGTGGAGAAGGAAACACCATATATTTT.

Worth noting for this clone: The sample contains more than one DNA sequence encoding this CDR3. The chain employs TRBV27 and TRBJ2-7, with D perhaps being TRBD1 or TRBD2 (5 bases each). This CDR3 has 13 residues. V lost 2 bases, J lost 4 bases, and 9 bases lay in between. CDR1 is MNHEY, CDR2 SMNVEV, per germline (reference sequence). CDR3 nucleotides: TGTGCCAGCAGTTTAGGGACCGGATACGAGCAGTACTTC. Its translation: CASSLGTGYEQYF.

V and J are TRBV7-2 and TRBJ2-3; D unresolved. This CDR3 region has 14 residues. CDR1 and CDR2 (germline): SGHTA, FQGNSA. V was clipped by 1 base and J by 3 bases, with 8 bases between them. Here the CDR3 DNA reads TGTGCCAGCAGCTTAGGTCTAGAGACAGATACGCAGTATTTT. Translated: CASSLGLETDTQYF.

The rearrangement links TRBV27 to TRBJ1-1; no reliable D call. The germline V gene encodes CDR1 MNHEY and CDR2 SMNVEV (reference sequence). The CDR3 is made up of 12 amino acids. The germline V and J ends were trimmed by 6 bases and 4 bases, with 9 bases remaining between them. The CDR3 sequence is CASSRWGTEAFF. CDR3 nucleotide sequence: TGTGCCAGCAGCCGTTGGGGCACTGAAGCTTTCTTT.

The gene calls are TRBV15 and TRBJ2-7; no reliable D call. The ends were cut back, 0 bases at V and 6 bases at J, with 9 bases in the middle. Germline values: CDR1 LNHNV, CDR2 YYDKDF (reference sequence). The CDR3 runs to 13 residues. CDR3: CATSRDRPAEQYF. The CDR3 DNA sequence: TGTGCCACCAGCAGAGATCGGCCAGCCGAGCAGTACTTC.